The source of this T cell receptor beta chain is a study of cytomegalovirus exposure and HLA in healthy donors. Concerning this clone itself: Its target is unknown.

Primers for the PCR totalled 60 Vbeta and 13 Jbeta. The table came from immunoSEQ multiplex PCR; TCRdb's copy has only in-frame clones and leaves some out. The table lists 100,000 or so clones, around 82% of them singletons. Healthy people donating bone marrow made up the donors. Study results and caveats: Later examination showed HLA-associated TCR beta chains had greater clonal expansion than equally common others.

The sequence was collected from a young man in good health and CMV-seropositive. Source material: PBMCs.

The DNA for the CDR3 is TGTGCCAGCAGTCTAGGGACTAGCGGGAGTCGGAGGGAGACCCAGTACTTC. It translates to CASSLGTSGSRRETQYF. The chain is built from TRBV28 and TRBJ2-5; 14 nucleotides line up with TRBD2. Trimming took 5 bases from V and 5 from J; bases not matched to a gene: 10. This CDR3 region has 17 residues. Germline loops: CDR1 MDHEN, CDR2 SYDVKM.